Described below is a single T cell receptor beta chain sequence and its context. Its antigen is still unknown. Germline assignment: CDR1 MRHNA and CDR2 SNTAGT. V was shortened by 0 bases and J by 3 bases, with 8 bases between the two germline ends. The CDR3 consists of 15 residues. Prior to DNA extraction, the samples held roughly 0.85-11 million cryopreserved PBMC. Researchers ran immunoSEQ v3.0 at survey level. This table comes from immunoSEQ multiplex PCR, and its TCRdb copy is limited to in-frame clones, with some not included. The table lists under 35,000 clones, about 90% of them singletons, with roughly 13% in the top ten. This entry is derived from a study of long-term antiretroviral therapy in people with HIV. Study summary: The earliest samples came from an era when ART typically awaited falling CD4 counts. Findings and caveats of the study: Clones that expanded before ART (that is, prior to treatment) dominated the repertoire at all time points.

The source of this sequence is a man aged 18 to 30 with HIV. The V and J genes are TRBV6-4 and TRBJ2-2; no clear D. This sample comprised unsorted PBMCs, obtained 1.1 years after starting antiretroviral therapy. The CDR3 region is CASSDSGTHTGELFF. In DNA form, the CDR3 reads TGTGCCAGCAGTGACTCGGGAACTCACACCGGGGAGCTGTTTTTT.